This TCR beta chain came from a study of response to subunit inactivated influenza vaccine. Study-level points and caveats: With each seasonal influenza vaccination, the authors suggested, few new T cells are recruited.

Looked up from germline, CDR1 is DFQATT and CDR2 is SNEGSKA (reference sequence). The CDR3 has 15 amino acids. V shed 5 bases, J shed 1 base, and the junction held 9 bases outside the gene matches. Notes on this clonotype: Its antigen is unidentified.

Each CDR3 protein is one row after TCRdb ran MiXCR on the RT-PCR reads. The repertoire has some 480,000 distinct CDR3 sequences, approximately 11% of them found once; the top ten carry approximately 12%. This clonotype was obtained from a man over 45 who received an inactivated influenza vaccine. The chain uses TRBV20-1 and TRBJ2-3; 7 nucleotides align to TRBD2. Sample: PBMCs from blood, taken roughly 47 days after vaccination. The CDR3 DNA sequence: TGCAGTGCTCCACCCAGCGGGGATCGCACAGATACGCAGTATTTT. This codes for CSAPPSGDRTDTQYF.